This is a list of T cell receptor beta chains from one sample in a study of T cells in Graves' hyperthyroidism and ophthalmopathy. MiXCR, run by TCRdb on the multiplex PCR reads, gives a single entry per CDR3 protein. Of hundreds of thousands of distinct CDR3 sequences in the sample, roughly 14% are singletons; the top ten hold roughly an eighth. Sequenced sample: blood. The receptors were sampled from a man in his late teens or twenties with Graves' ophthalmopathy. CDR3s include the opening cysteine and the closing phenylalanine or tryptophan.

CDR3aa: CASSGLQGASSRNYTF
j_gene: TRBJ1-2
v_gene: TRBV5-1

CDR3aa: CASSPGLAGGAGSYEQYF
j_gene: TRBJ2-7
v_gene: TRBV28

CDR3aa: CASKLRDSRYYEQYF
j_gene: TRBJ2-7
v_gene: TRBV27

CDR3aa: CASSYSQGGGTQYF
j_gene: TRBJ2-3
v_gene: TRBV6-5

CDR3aa: CATSDQGQTYGYTF
j_gene: TRBJ1-2
v_gene: TRBV24-1

CDR3aa: CASSPTGVTYGYTF
j_gene: TRBJ1-2
v_gene: TRBV12-3/TRBV12-4

CDR3aa: CASGTGILGSQYF
j_gene: TRBJ2-5
v_gene: TRBV27

CDR3aa: CASSQEGKDHRYEQYF
j_gene: TRBJ2-7
v_gene: TRBV3-1

CDR3aa: CASYGTDNSPLHF
j_gene: TRBJ1-6
v_gene: TRBV18

CDR3aa: CSARGRSGAQETQYF
j_gene: TRBJ2-5
v_gene: TRBV20-1

CDR3aa: CASSSRHTEAFF
j_gene: TRBJ1-1
v_gene: TRBV28

CDR3aa: CASSLVTGTVYGYTF
j_gene: TRBJ1-2
v_gene: TRBV7-8

CDR3aa: CASSFAGDGGEKLFF
j_gene: TRBJ1-4
v_gene: TRBV7-9

CDR3aa: CSAWDEVGGYTF
j_gene: TRBJ1-2
v_gene: TRBV20-1

CDR3aa: CASSLEGGGLSTDTQYF
j_gene: TRBJ2-3
v_gene: TRBV11-2

CDR3aa: CASSELSVNTEAFF
j_gene: TRBJ1-1
v_gene: TRBV2

CDR3aa: CASSPTVIPRADTQYF
j_gene: TRBJ2-3
v_gene: TRBV4-1

CDR3aa: CASSPRHGSQETQYF
j_gene: TRBJ2-5
v_gene: TRBV4-2

CDR3aa: CASSLVVSGGKDEQYF
j_gene: TRBJ2-7
v_gene: TRBV5-1

CDR3aa: CASSFVQLPDTQYF
j_gene: TRBJ2-3
v_gene: TRBV5-4

CDR3aa: CASRSMDYGYTF
j_gene: TRBJ1-2
v_gene: TRBV7-3

CDR3aa: CASSQGTSASTDTQYF
j_gene: TRBJ2-3
v_gene: TRBV6-1

CDR3aa: CASKLLLAKADTQYF
j_gene: TRBJ2-3
v_gene: TRBV6-1

CDR3aa: CASSEGTDSYEQYF
j_gene: TRBJ2-7
v_gene: TRBV5-1

CDR3aa: CASSQDSGHGGVKQYF
j_gene: TRBJ2-7
v_gene: TRBV3-1

CDR3aa: CASSSGPLSGNTIYF
j_gene: TRBJ1-3
v_gene: TRBV7-9

CDR3aa: CSANPGYTYEQYF
j_gene: TRBJ2-7
v_gene: TRBV20-1